This T cell receptor beta chain originates from a study of CD8 T cell repertoires and HIV-1 epitope variants. The wider study: Enriched T cells were co-cultured with equal numbers of autologous T cell-negative antigen-presenting cells.

Looked up from germline, CDR1 is MNHNS and CDR2 is SASEGT. V was shortened by 6 bases and J by 5 bases, with 17 bases between the two germline ends. The CDR3 extends over 15 amino acids. The method was immunoSEQ multiplex PCR; TCRdb's version includes in-frame clones alone and lacks a portion of them. This sample carries about 5,000 clones, more than 60% of them seen once, and the ten largest clones take roughly 37%. This clone is labeled as medium-sized. Its antigen remains unknown. V and J are TRBV6-1 and TRBJ1-5, with no clear D. The specimen was cultured CD8+ T cells derived from PBMCs. This clonotype was sampled from a male donor with HIV. Written as DNA, the CDR3 is TGTGCCAGCAGCGTAGACACCGACAACTATCAGCCCCAGCATTTT. Translated, it gives CASSVDTDNYQPQHF.